This T cell receptor (beta chain) was recorded in a study of shared clonotypes between healthy human individuals. J gave up 2 bases and V 6 bases, and 5 bases lay outside the gene matches. Looked up from germline, CDR1 is LNHDA and CDR2 is SQIVND (reference sequence). This CDR3 has 15 amino acids. Clones were sequenced by immunoSEQ multiplex PCR, and TCRdb holds only the in-frame ones, with some missing. This table has roughly 2,500,000 clones, under 95% appearing once. The V and J genes are TRBV19 and TRBJ1-5; 9 bases are shared with TRBD1. The sample consisted of naive CD4+ T cells from PBMCs. Noted subset: CD45RA+ positively selected. The TCR sequence derives from a man younger than 35 in good health. Some clones in this sample may be carry-over from other donors' samples. For the CDR3, the DNA is TGTGCCAGTAGGCAAGACAGGGGGGGCAATCAGCCCCAGCATTTT. Translating gives CASRQDRGGNQPQHF.